This is a list of T cell receptor beta chains from one sample in a study of T cell responses to AZD1222 COVID-19 vaccine. TCRdb's copy holds only in-frame clones and misses some; the assay was immunoSEQ multiplex PCR. The table records some 94,000 clones, around 90% of them present only once. The sequencing used peripheral blood, collected 28 days after the second AZD1222 dose. The receptors shown here come from an adult who received the AZD1222 COVID-19 vaccine. Each CDR3 is given with its conserved first and last residue. D genes are given only for firm matches. Expanded clones get a size class; other rows say once, few or many, or leave the size out.

TRBV18,TRBJ1-1,.,.,TGTGCCAGCTCAGTATATGACAGGTCGGGCACTGAAGCTTTCTTT,CASSVYDRSGTEAFF
TRBV15,TRBJ2-5,.,.,TGTGCCACCAGCAGTCACCTCAGGGAACAAGAGACCCAGTACTTC,CATSSHLREQETQYF
TRBV28,TRBJ1-1,.,.,TGTGCCAGCAGTTTATTATCGGCAGGGATCGAGCTGTTT,CASSLLSAGIELF
TRBV5-6,TRBJ1-5,TRBD1,.,TGTGCCAGCAGCTTCGGAGACAGGGACAATCAGCCCCAGCATTTT,CASSFGDRDNQPQHF
TRBV29-1,TRBJ2-2,.,.,TGCAGCGTTGAAGAGGGGAGCCCGACCGGGGAGCTGTTTTTT,CSVEEGSPTGELFF
TRBV27,TRBJ2-3,TRBD1,.,TGTGCCAGCAGTACGACAGGGGGCACAGATACGCAGTATTTT,CASSTTGGTDTQYF
TRBV10-3,TRBJ2-1,TRBD2,.,TGTGCCATCAACGCGGGGGGAACCTACAATGAGCAGTTCTTC,CAINAGGTYNEQFF
TRBV7-2,TRBJ1-1,.,few,TGTGCCAGCAGCTCGGGACCGAAGAACACTGAAGCTTTCTTT,CASSSGPKNTEAFF
TRBV13,TRBJ2-1,.,.,TGTGCCAGCAGCCTATCCGGGAGCCCGGAGTTCTTC,CASSLSGSPEFF
TRBV5-1,TRBJ1-5,.,.,TGCGCCAGCGGAGGAACTAGGGCCCAGCATTTT,CASGGTRAQHF
TRBV29-1,TRBJ1-4,.,.,TGCAGCGCCCAATACAGGCTAACTAATGAAAAACTGTTTTTT,CSAQYRLTNEKLFF
TRBV7-9,TRBJ1-2,.,.,TGTGCCAGCAGCTTAGCCGAAGCTAACTATGGCTACACCTTC,CASSLAEANYGYTF
TRBV2,TRBJ1-6,TRBD1,.,TGTGCCAGCAATACCGGGACAGGGTATAATTCACCCCTCCACTTT,CASNTGTGYNSPLHF
TRBV7-9,TRBJ2-5,.,.,TGTGCCAGCAGCTTAGGATCGGATTGGGGAGAGACCCAGTACTTC,CASSLGSDWGETQYF
TRBV7-2,TRBJ1-3,.,once,TGTGCCAGCAGCTTAGGTCGGGTAGGAGACTCTGGAAACACCATATATTTT,CASSLGRVGDSGNTIYF
TRBV3-1/TRBV3-2,TRBJ1-4,TRBD1,.,TGTGCCAGCAGCCTCTCCGGGACAGGGGGGCTCGGTAATGAAAAACTGTTTTTT,CASSLSGTGGLGNEKLFF
TRBV15,TRBJ2-5,.,.,TGTGCCACCAGCAGAGCCATTGCGGGGTTGGAGACCCAGTACTTC,CATSRAIAGLETQYF
TRBV7-2,TRBJ1-4,.,.,TGTGCCAGCAGCCCCCGGCAAGGGAGGAATGAAAAACTGTTTTTT,CASSPRQGRNEKLFF
TRBV7-3,TRBJ2-2,.,.,TGTGCCAGCAGCCCCACCCGGACTTGGTCCGGGGAGCTGTTTTTT,CASSPTRTWSGELFF
TRBV18,TRBJ1-6,.,.,TGTGCCAGCTCACTGGCGGGGAATTCACCCCTCCACTTT,CASSLAGNSPLHF
TRBV28,TRBJ1-4,.,once,TGTGCCAGCAGTTTTAAGGGATGGGATGAAAAACTGTTTTTT,CASSFKGWDEKLFF
TRBV27,TRBJ2-1,.,.,TGTGCCAGCAGTTTATCTCTGGTAGGGTCCTACAATGAGCAGTTCTTC,CASSLSLVGSYNEQFF
TRBV2,TRBJ1-2,.,.,TGTGCCAGCAGTGGAACAGGGTTTGCAGTAGGCTACACCTTC,CASSGTGFAVGYTF
TRBV3-1/TRBV3-2,TRBJ2-5,TRBD2,.,TGTGCCAGCAGCGGTCTAGCGGGGGGCCCGGAGACCCAGTACTTC,CASSGLAGGPETQYF
TRBV3-1/TRBV3-2,TRBJ1-1,.,.,TGTGCCAGCAGCCATTCCCCCGGATCCTTATACACTGAAGCTTTCTTT,CASSHSPGSLYTEAFF
TRBV7-6,TRBJ1-5,.,.,TGTGCCAGCAGCTTAGGGGTGGGACTCAGCAATCAGCCCCAGCATTTT,CASSLGVGLSNQPQHF
TRBV5-6,TRBJ2-6,.,once,TGTGCCAGCAGCACCAGCGTAGGGGCCAACGTCCTGACTTTC,CASSTSVGANVLTF
TRBV7-6,TRBJ2-2,TRBD2,.,TGTGCCAGCAGCTCACGGACTGGCGGGGGAGGAGGCGGGGAGCTGTTTTTT,CASSSRTGGGGGGELFF
TRBV14,TRBJ2-7,.,.,TGTGCCAGCAGCTTCTCCTACGAGCAGTACTTC,CASSFSYEQYF
TRBV7-3,TRBJ2-1,.,.,TGTGCCAGCAGCTTGTCTTTAGGATACTCCTACAATGAGCAGTTCTTC,CASSLSLGYSYNEQFF
TRBV19,TRBJ1-1,TRBD1,.,TGTGCCAGTAGTGCACCGCTCGGACAGGGCAGCACTGAAGCTTTCTTT,CASSAPLGQGSTEAFF
TRBV7-9,TRBJ1-2,.,.,TGTGCCAGCAGCAATACGGACAGACCGGGAGACTATGGCTACACCTTC,CASSNTDRPGDYGYTF
TRBV6-5,TRBJ2-1,.,.,TGTGCCAGCAGCCCACCAAGACTAGACAATGAGCAGTTCTTC,CASSPPRLDNEQFF
TRBV6-2/TRBV6-3,TRBJ1-4,.,.,TGTGCCAGCAGCGATTGGGAAAAACTGTTTTTT,CASSDWEKLFF
TRBV7-8,TRBJ2-1,.,.,TGTGCCAGCAGCTTTAAGATACTAGAAGCCCTCTACAATGAGCAGTTCTTC,CASSFKILEALYNEQFF
TRBV6-2/TRBV6-3,TRBJ1-2,.,once,TGTGCCAGCAGTTATAACTATGGCTACACCTTC,CASSYNYGYTF
TRBV19,TRBJ1-2,.,.,TGTGCCAGTAGTGAACGAGATACCGGGACGAATGGCTACACCTTC,CASSERDTGTNGYTF
TRBV7-9,TRBJ2-2,TRBD2,.,TGTGCCAGCATTGGGAGGGTCAGTGCCGGGGAGCTGTTTTTT,CASIGRVSAGELFF
TRBV27,TRBJ2-3,.,.,TGTGCCAGCAGTTTCGGGACAACGAATCCCAATACGCAGTATTTT,CASSFGTTNPNTQYF
TRBV2,TRBJ1-6,.,.,TGTGCCAGCAGTGCGTCTACAGCTTCCTATAATTCACCCCTCCACTTT,CASSASTASYNSPLHF
TRBV9,TRBJ1-1,.,.,TGTGCCAGCAGCGTAGATTTCGGCGGGGTCGCTGAAGCTTTCTTT,CASSVDFGGVAEAFF
TRBV6-5,TRBJ2-5,.,.,TGTGCCAGCAGCCCAAGGGGAACCCAAGAGACCCAGTACTTC,CASSPRGTQETQYF
TRBV2,TRBJ1-1,.,once,TGTGCCAGCACCCCTAACCGTGACCGGATCATTGGCACTGAAGCTTTCTTT,CASTPNRDRIIGTEAFF
TRBV5-4,TRBJ2-3,TRBD2,.,TGTGCCAGCAGAGGACTAGCGGGGGGTAGTAGCACAGATACGCAGTATTTT,CASRGLAGGSSTDTQYF
TRBV9,TRBJ2-1,TRBD2,.,TGTGCCAGCAGCCTCGGACTAGCGGGGCTGGTTGAGCAGTTCTTC,CASSLGLAGLVEQFF
TRBV6-5,TRBJ1-2,.,.,TGTGCCAGCAGTTACGGAGGGGAGGGTGGCTACACCTTC,CASSYGGEGGYTF
TRBV15,TRBJ1-1,.,.,TGTGCCACCCGCACGGGGGAGGGAAGGGACACTGAAGCTTTCTTT,CATRTGEGRDTEAFF
TRBV6-1,TRBJ2-4,.,.,TGTGCCAGCAGTGAAGGCGGGATTGGAAACATTCAGTACTTC,CASSEGGIGNIQYF
TRBV5-1,TRBJ2-5,.,.,TGCGCCAGCAGCGGGGGAATAGGGTACCAAGAGACCCAGTACTTC,CASSGGIGYQETQYF
TRBV28,TRBJ2-6,.,.,TGTGCCAGCAGTTTATTGCTGGGAAGTCCTGGGGCCAACGTCCTGACTTTC,CASSLLLGSPGANVLTF
TRBV4-1,TRBJ2-3,.,.,TGCGCCAGCAGCCCGGGGGGCGGCACAGATACGCAGTATTTT,CASSPGGGTDTQYF
TRBV30,TRBJ1-1,.,.,TGTGCCTGGAGTGCCCTACAGGGACTGAACACTGAAGCTTTCTTT,CAWSALQGLNTEAFF
TRBV2,TRBJ1-2,TRBD1,.,TGTGCCAGCAGTGCCTGGACAGGGGGCGGGGGCTACACCTTC,CASSAWTGGGGYTF
TRBV5-1,TRBJ1-6,TRBD1,.,TGCGCCAGCAGCTGGGGGACAGGGGAGGATTCACCCCTCCACTTT,CASSWGTGEDSPLHF
TRBV6-6,TRBJ1-2,TRBD1,.,TGTGCCAGCCTTTCTAGGGGATACGGACAGGGAGGTGGCTACACCTTC,CASLSRGYGQGGGYTF